This TCR beta chain originates from a study of T cells in Graves' hyperthyroidism and ophthalmopathy. A few counts support this clonotype. The antigen is unknown. RNA transcripts provided the source from which TCR beta CDR3 regions were amplified. TCR CDR3 underwent first-round RT-PCR with the HTBI primer set. From the multiplex PCR reads, TCRdb called clonotypes with MiXCR, one entry per CDR3 protein. This table has hundreds of thousands of distinct CDR3 sequences, about a fifth appearing once. Study-level findings and limits: In simple terms, a model built on 13 V-J features told ophthalmopathy apart from stable hyperthyroidism. Ophthalmopathy onset followed model prediction by a median about six months.

The CDR3 sequence is 15 residues long. Trimming took off 8 bases at V and 0 bases at J, with 13 bases between the two ends. CDR1 and CDR2 (germline): MNHNS, SASEGT. Clinicians diagnosed patients from clinical symptoms, serum thyroxine and TRAb, thyroid ultrasound and orbital computed tomography. This TCR came from a man younger than 40 with Graves' ophthalmopathy. Sequencing input: blood. This chain links TRBV6-1 with TRBJ1-4, with D perhaps TRBD1 (5 bases). The CDR3 sequence is CASLDMGATNEKLFF. In DNA, the CDR3 is TGTGCCAGCCTAGATATGGGGGCAACTAATGAAAAACTGTTTTTT.